The 17 T cell receptor beta chains reported below all come from one sample, sequenced in a study of shared T cell receptors in the human thymus. TCRdb's table, derived via immunoSEQ multiplex PCR, lists solely in-frame clones and lacks some. Found here are some 660,000 clones, approximately 87% of them singletons; the top ten hold 0.0094%. These records were also assigned to another study, of human thymus T cells.

The sample consisted of thymocytes. The receptors were sampled from a boy under three years old with a congenital heart defect.

This clone was seen once. This chain links TRBV11-2 with TRBJ1-5; D is uncertain. Trimming removed 5 bases from V and 2 bases from J, with 7 bases in between. The CDR3 extends over 13 amino acids. Germline-derived CDR1 and CDR2 are SGHAT and FQNNGV. CDR3 residues: CASSRGCNQPQHF. CDR3 coding DNA: TGTGCCAGCAGCCGGGGTTGCAATCAGCCCCAGCATTTT.

V gene TRBV18 combines with J gene TRBJ2-3, with 10 positions matching TRBD2. Trimming at V came to 3 bases and at J to 2 bases, leaving 8 bases not matched to a gene. This CDR3 spans 17 amino acids. CDR1 KGHSH and CDR2 LQKENI come from the germline V gene. In nucleotides, the CDR3 is TGTGCCAGCTCACCCCTAGCGGGGGCTTCCAACACAGATACGCAGTATTTT. Its translation: CASSPLAGASNTDTQYF.

V is TRBV30 and J is TRBJ2-1; 13 bases are shared with TRBD2. The CDR3 runs 14 residues. Losses at the gene ends were 8 bases for V and 2 bases for J; bases not matched to a gene: 3. The germline gives CDR1 GTSNPN, CDR2 SVGIG (reference sequence). This CDR3 reads CAGGTSGAYNEQFF. Here the CDR3 DNA reads TGTGCCGGGGGGACTAGCGGGGCCTACAATGAGCAGTTCTTC.

The chain carries TRBV4-3 and TRBJ1-3; 7 bases are a match to TRBD1. The V gene's germline CDR1 is LGHNA and CDR2 YSLEER. V was pared by 0 bases and J by 4 bases, with 9 bases of the junction left unmatched. CDR3 length equals 17 residues. The DNA of the CDR3 is TGCGCCAGCAGCCAAGAGTTGACAGGGAGGACGGGAAACACCATATATTTT. Protein sequence: CASSQELTGRTGNTIYF.

The rearrangement links TRBV19 to TRBJ2-7, with 9 bases aligning to TRBD1. The CDR3 consists of 15 residues. Germline V gives CDR1 LNHDA, CDR2 SQIVND (reference sequence). After removal of 5 bases from V and 0 bases from J, the junction contained 5 bases not matched to a gene. CDR3 in amino acids: CASSAGTGSSYEQYF. As DNA, the CDR3 is TGTGCCAGTAGTGCTGGGACAGGGAGCTCCTACGAGCAGTACTTC.

The chain joins TRBV7-2 to TRBJ2-7, with 9 positions matching TRBD2. The CDR3 has 16 amino acids. Per germline, CDR1 SGHTA and CDR2 FQGNSA. The trim removed 1 base at V and 3 bases at J, leaving 7 bases unmatched. The CDR3 here is CASSLVSGRGGYEQYF. CDR3 nucleotides: TGTGCCAGCAGCTTAGTCTCAGGGCGGGGGGGCTACGAGCAGTACTTC.

This chain uses TRBV28 with TRBJ2-2; TRBD2 might be the D (7 bases). CDR3 length: 12 amino acids. Deletions cut 6 bases from V and 8 bases from J, with 10 bases between. Germline V gene lookup returns CDR1 MDHEN and CDR2 SYDVKM. The CDR3 spells CASRGGPGELFF. The DNA of the CDR3 is TGTGCCAGCAGGGGGGGGCCAGGGGAGCTGTTTTTT.

This clone showed up just a few times. The rearrangement joins TRBV18 to TRBJ2-3; possible D gene TRBD1, 5 bases. The germline V gene encodes CDR1 KGHSH and CDR2 LQKENI. The CDR3 sequence is 14 residues long. Trimming cost V 1 base and J 1 base, with 6 bases left between them. Written as DNA, the CDR3 is TGTGCCAGCTCACCACAGACAGGCACAGATACGCAGTATTTT. It translates to CASSPQTGTDTQYF.

V usage is TRBV28 and J usage is TRBJ2-3; 10 nucleotides match TRBD1. CDR3 size: 18 residues. J lost 2 bases, V lost 7 bases, and 15 bases had no gene match. CDR1 is MDHEN, CDR2 SYDVKM, per germline. The CDR3 sequence is CASKSLGWGTGDTDTQYF. The CDR3 DNA reads as TGTGCCAGCAAGAGCCTGGGGTGGGGGACAGGGGACACAGATACGCAGTATTTT.

J is TRBJ1-1 and V is TRBV25-1; 7 bases match TRBD1. Germline CDR1 is MGHDK and CDR2 is SYGVNS. This CDR3 has 17 residues. With V trimmed by 2 bases and J by 0 bases, 9 bases remained unmatched. The CDR3 loop is CASSEQSGGSMNTEAFF. The DNA of the CDR3 is TGTGCCAGCAGTGAACAGTCAGGGGGGTCCATGAACACTGAAGCTTTCTTT. Together with reference TRBV25-1 and TRBJ1-1, the CDR3 gives the full variable domain: EADIYQTPRYLVIGTGKKITLECSQTMGHDKMYWYQQDPGMELHLIHYSYGVNSTEKGDLSSESTVSRIRTEHFPLTLESARPSHTSQYLCASSEQSGGSMNTEAFFGQGTRLTVV.

This clone was counted only a few times. The chain employs TRBV7-3 and TRBJ2-3; D unclear. Trimming removed 1 base from V and 4 bases from J, with 6 bases in between. CDR1 and CDR2 from the germline V gene are SGHTA and FQGTGA. The CDR3 covers 13 residues. The CDR3 DNA is TGTGCCAGCAGCTTAAGTCGTGCAGATACGCAGTATTTT. Residues: CASSLSRADTQYF.

In the case of this clone: The sample has other DNA sequences that encode this CDR3 too. The V and J genes are TRBV19 and TRBJ2-5; TRBD2 matches 10 bases. CDR1 and CDR2 (germline): LNHDA, SQIVND (reference sequence). The CDR3 length is 15 residues. V gave up 2 bases and J gave up 2 bases; unmatched junction bases: 2. For the CDR3, the DNA is TGTGCCAGTAGTATAACTAGCGGGGAACAAGAGACCCAGTACTTC. As protein: CASSITSGEQETQYF.

The chain couples TRBV14 to TRBJ1-1; D possibly corresponds to TRBD1 (6 bases). Germline V CDR1 and CDR2: SGHDN, FVKESK. This CDR3 has 15 residues. V dropped 0 bases and J dropped 5 bases, with 13 bases sitting between them. The CDR3 is CASSQETGRETEAFF. The CDR3 DNA follows: TGTGCCAGCAGCCAAGAGACAGGAAGAGAGACTGAAGCTTTCTTT.

V usage is TRBV5-4 and J usage is TRBJ1-4; 10 nucleotides align to TRBD1. The V segment lost 3 bases and the J segment 4 bases; nucleotides outside the gene matches: 3. The germline V gene encodes CDR1 SGHNT and CDR2 YYREEE (reference sequence). This CDR3 spans 15 amino acids. The chain's CDR3 is CASSSGQGNNEKLFF. CDR3 DNA: TGTGCCAGCAGCTCGGGACAGGGGAATAATGAAAAACTGTTTTTT.

The chain couples TRBV28 to TRBJ2-2; D is ambiguous. This CDR3 contains 12 residues. Germline V lookup: CDR1 MDHEN, CDR2 SYDVKM. The V and J ends lost 8 bases and 1 base respectively, with 5 bases between them. CDR3 protein: CASRGNTGELFF. The CDR3 DNA is TGTGCCAGCCGCGGGAACACCGGGGAGCTGTTTTTT. Full variable domain (missing parts from reference TRBV28 and TRBJ2-2): DVKVTQSSRYLVKRTGEKVFLECVQDMDHENMFWYRQDPGLGLRLIYFSYDVKMKEKGDIPEGYSVSREKKERFSLILESASTNQTSMYLCASRGNTGELFFGEGSRLTVL.

The chain couples TRBV25-1 to TRBJ2-7; D uncertain. The CDR3 runs 12 residues. Germline V gene sequence: CDR1 MGHDK, CDR2 SYGVNS. V was cut by 3 bases and J by 4 bases, with 7 bases left in between. CDR3 DNA sequence: TGTGCCAGCAGTGACCAGAAATACGAGCAGTACTTC. This gives the protein CASSDQKYEQYF.

This rearrangement joins TRBV5-5 to TRBJ1-4; 7 bases map to TRBD1. After removal of 4 bases from V and 8 bases from J, the junction contained 11 bases not matched to a gene. Germline V gives CDR1 SGHKS, CDR2 YYEKEE (reference sequence). This CDR3 spans 15 amino acids. This CDR3 is CASSVGQYPDEKLFF. The CDR3 nucleotides are TGTGCCAGCAGCGTGGGACAGTATCCAGACGAAAAACTGTTTTTT.